This T cell receptor beta chain was recorded in a study of blood T cell repertoires in COVID-19. Looking at the study overall: Acute-phase and convalescent COVID-19 samples originated in the United States, Italy and Spain. The cDNA or gDNA used as material had been derived from T cells, B-cell-depleted T cells, or PBMCs.

Germline values: CDR1 SEHNR, CDR2 FQNEAQ (reference sequence). This CDR3 is built from 12 residues. V was pared by 4 bases and J by 8 bases, with 9 bases between. In the original analysis: It was from reference gene primer amplification that nucleated cell counts were estimated. Repertoires were generated with immunoSEQ multiplex PCR, while TCRdb's copy carries only in-frame clones and drops some. The DNA gave D and trimming, while V, J and clone size come from that table. The sample shows more than 70,000 clones, 75% to 90% of them seen only once. This sequence was found in a woman aged 50 to 60 with active or convalescent COVID-19. This chain links TRBV7-9 with TRBJ2-1; no firm D call. Material: peripheral blood. CDR3 sequence reads: CASSSSWHEQFF. CDR3 DNA sequence: TGTGCCAGCAGCTCCTCCTGGCATGAGCAGTTCTTC.